These T cell receptor beta chains were read from a single sample in a study of CD8+ T cells in alopecia areata. Profiling relied on immunoSEQ multiplex PCR, and the TCRdb table lists in-frame clones only, not all of them. The data contain 250,000 to 300,000 clones, 58% of them singletons. This sample comprised CD4+ T cells sorted from blood, obtained at week 24, from a patient treated with tofacitinib. These receptors were obtained from a human donor with alopecia areata. Both conserved end residues are part of each CDR3. The D gene is left open where the match is weak. A row's size may be missing; if present it is once, few, many or a size class.

J: TRBJ1-3; size: .; D: .; V: TRBV28; DNA: TGTGCCAGTACTGGGACCCTCTCTGGAAACACCATATATTTT; CDR3: CASTGTLSGNTIYF
J: TRBJ2-5; size: .; D: .; V: TRBV28; DNA: TGTGCCAGCAGTTACAGGGTCGGAGAGACCCAGTACTTC; CDR3: CASSYRVGETQYF
J: TRBJ1-2; size: .; D: .; V: TRBV15; DNA: TGTGCCACCAGCAGAGAACCCTTCTATGGCTACACCTTC; CDR3: CATSREPFYGYTF
J: TRBJ1-2; size: few; D: .; V: TRBV29-1; DNA: TGCAGCGTTGAGGATAGGGTGATCGGCTACACCTTC; CDR3: CSVEDRVIGYTF
J: TRBJ2-1; size: few; D: TRBD1; V: TRBV7-2; DNA: TGTGCCAGCAGCCCCTCTAGACAGGGGGTTTCGTTCTTC; CDR3: CASSPSRQGVSFF
J: TRBJ2-3; size: .; D: .; V: TRBV27; DNA: TGTGCCAGCAGTTTTTCAGGGTTCACAGATACGCAGTATTTT; CDR3: CASSFSGFTDTQYF
J: TRBJ1-1; size: .; D: .; V: TRBV4-2; DNA: TGTGCCAGCAGCCAAGAACCGAACACTGAAGCTTTCTTT; CDR3: CASSQEPNTEAFF
J: TRBJ2-2; size: .; D: .; V: TRBV29-1; DNA: TGCAGCGTTGAAGATGGGTGGTACACCGGGGAGCTGTTTTTT; CDR3: CSVEDGWYTGELFF
J: TRBJ2-3; size: .; D: TRBD2; V: TRBV18; DNA: TGTGCCAGCTCACCGGGAATTAGCGGGGGCACAGATACGCAGTATTTT; CDR3: CASSPGISGGTDTQYF
J: TRBJ1-2; size: .; D: .; V: TRBV29-1; DNA: TGCAGCGCCGAAAGCCCCACTAACTATGGCTACACCTTC; CDR3: CSAESPTNYGYTF
J: TRBJ2-3; size: few; D: .; V: TRBV5-4; DNA: TGTGCCAGCAGCTTGGCTGGGGGCACAGATACGCAGTATTTT; CDR3: CASSLAGGTDTQYF
J: TRBJ1-1; size: once; D: .; V: TRBV5-1; DNA: TGCGCCAGCAGCTTGGACAGAGAAGGGGCTGAAGCTTTCTTT; CDR3: CASSLDREGAEAFF
J: TRBJ1-5; size: .; D: .; V: TRBV5-1; DNA: TGCGCCAGCAGCACAGACAGTGATCAGCCCCAGCATTTT; CDR3: CASSTDSDQPQHF
J: TRBJ1-4; size: .; D: TRBD1; V: TRBV13; DNA: TGTGCCAGCAGCCTTACCAAACCCGACAGGGTGCGGGAAAAACTGTTTTTT; CDR3: CASSLTKPDRVREKLFF
J: TRBJ2-1; size: .; D: .; V: TRBV30; DNA: TGTGTCAGCGAGAGCTCCTACAATGAGCAGTTCTTC; CDR3: CVSESSYNEQFF
J: TRBJ2-7; size: .; D: TRBD1; V: TRBV2; DNA: TGTGCCAGCAGTACCCCGGGACAGGGGAATGTATACGAGCAGTACTTC; CDR3: CASSTPGQGNVYEQYF
J: TRBJ1-2; size: few; D: .; V: TRBV30; DNA: TGTGCCTGGATTCTGGACCAGGGTGGCTACACCTTC; CDR3: CAWILDQGGYTF
J: TRBJ1-2; size: .; D: .; V: TRBV30; DNA: TGTGCCTGGAGTGGTTTTGGGACGGTGAACTATGGCTACACCTTC; CDR3: CAWSGFGTVNYGYTF
J: TRBJ2-5; size: .; D: TRBD2; V: TRBV13; DNA: TGTGCCAGCAGCCCACCCCGTCGGGGGGGCTATGAAGAGACCCAGTACTTC; CDR3: CASSPPRRGGYEETQYF
J: TRBJ2-7; size: .; D: .; V: TRBV5-1; DNA: .; CDR3: CASSLDFGPGEQYF
J: TRBJ1-2; size: .; D: .; V: TRBV30; DNA: TGTGCCTGGAGAACCACAACGGACTATGGCTACACCTTC; CDR3: CAWRTTTDYGYTF
J: TRBJ2-7; size: .; D: TRBD2; V: TRBV7-9; DNA: TGTGCCAGCAGTCCTAGCGGGAACTACGAGCAGTACTTC; CDR3: CASSPSGNYEQYF
J: TRBJ1-2; size: .; D: TRBD1; V: TRBV7-9; DNA: TGTGCCAGCAGCTTAACAGGGGTGGACTATGGCTACACCTTC; CDR3: CASSLTGVDYGYTF
J: TRBJ1-1; size: few; D: TRBD1; V: TRBV2; DNA: TGTGCCAGCAGTGGCAACAGGGGTATGAACACTGAAGCTTTCTTT; CDR3: CASSGNRGMNTEAFF
J: TRBJ2-3; size: .; D: .; V: TRBV5-1; DNA: TGCGCCAGCAGCTTGGGTCCACCAACGGGGAATACGCAGTATTTT; CDR3: CASSLGPPTGNTQYF
J: TRBJ2-3; size: .; D: TRBD1; V: TRBV11-2; DNA: TGTGCCAGCAGCTTAGTAAGAACAGGGGGGAATACGCAGTATTTT; CDR3: CASSLVRTGGNTQYF
J: TRBJ2-7; size: .; D: TRBD1; V: TRBV19; DNA: TGTGCCAGTAGTACCGACAGGGGTCTGCAGTACTTC; CDR3: CASSTDRGLQYF
J: TRBJ2-5; size: .; D: .; V: TRBV7-3; DNA: TGTGCCAGCAGCCCGACCGGGGCAGCGCAAGAGACCCAGTACTTC; CDR3: CASSPTGAAQETQYF
J: TRBJ1-2; size: .; D: TRBD1; V: TRBV4-1; DNA: TGCGCCAGCAGCCATCGGACAGGGGGCTTGAACTATGGCTACACCTTC; CDR3: CASSHRTGGLNYGYTF
J: TRBJ1-6; size: .; D: .; V: TRBV2; DNA: TGTGCCAGCAGTTCCCAAGGGACTGAGAATTCACCCCTCCACTTT; CDR3: CASSSQGTENSPLHF
J: TRBJ2-7; size: few; D: .; V: TRBV9; DNA: TGTGCCAGCAGCGTAGACGGGACATTATCCTACGAGCAGTACTTC; CDR3: CASSVDGTLSYEQYF
J: TRBJ1-1; size: .; D: .; V: TRBV29-1; DNA: TGCAGCGTCGAGAACAGGGATGAAGCTTTCTTT; CDR3: CSVENRDEAFF
J: TRBJ2-7; size: .; D: .; V: TRBV11-1; DNA: TGTGCCAGCAGCTCCCCCAGGTTGAGTGTAAACGGCGAGCAGTACTTC; CDR3: CASSSPRLSVNGEQYF
J: TRBJ2-7; size: .; D: TRBD1; V: TRBV9; DNA: TGTGCCAGCAGCGTCTCAGGGGGCTCCTACGAGCAGTACTTC; CDR3: CASSVSGGSYEQYF
J: TRBJ1-2; size: few; D: .; V: TRBV30; DNA: TGTGCCTGGAGCCTAACGTCCCACGGGGCGGCTAACTATGGCTACACCTTC; CDR3: CAWSLTSHGAANYGYTF
J: TRBJ2-1; size: .; D: .; V: TRBV25-1; DNA: TGTGCCAGCCAGAAGAATGAGCAGTTCTTC; CDR3: CASQKNEQFF
J: TRBJ2-7; size: few; D: .; V: TRBV7-9; DNA: TGTGCCAGCAGCCTCCCCCGGAGATACGAGCAGTACTTC; CDR3: CASSLPRRYEQYF
J: TRBJ2-7; size: .; D: .; V: TRBV30; DNA: TGTGCCTGGAGTGTATCGGGCTACGAGCAGTACTTC; CDR3: CAWSVSGYEQYF
J: TRBJ1-2; size: .; D: .; V: TRBV23-1; DNA: TGCGCCAGCAGTCAATCGAGTCCTGAGGACTATGGCTACACCTTC; CDR3: CASSQSSPEDYGYTF
J: TRBJ2-6; size: .; D: .; V: TRBV9; DNA: TGTGCCAGCAGTCAGGGGACACCTGGGGCCAACGTCCTGACTTTC; CDR3: CASSQGTPGANVLTF
J: TRBJ2-5; size: .; D: .; V: TRBV2; DNA: TGTGCCACCAATAGGGGACAAGAGACCCAGTACTTC; CDR3: CATNRGQETQYF
J: TRBJ1-5; size: few; D: .; V: TRBV7-2; DNA: TGTGCCAGCAGCTTATTCGGGGGAAATCAGCCCCAGCATTTT; CDR3: CASSLFGGNQPQHF
J: TRBJ1-6; size: few; D: .; V: TRBV11-2; DNA: TGTGCCAGCAGCTTAGACTCGCTATACAATTCACCCCTCCACTTT; CDR3: CASSLDSLYNSPLHF
J: TRBJ2-3; size: .; D: .; V: TRBV5-1; DNA: TGCGCCAGCAGCTTGGAAGGCGGAACAGATACGCAGTATTTT; CDR3: CASSLEGGTDTQYF
J: TRBJ1-2; size: .; D: .; V: TRBV1; DNA: TGCACCAGCAGCCACCCCCGAGGCGCGGGGGAGTATGGCTACACCTTC; CDR3: CTSSHPRGAGEYGYTF
J: TRBJ2-5; size: .; D: TRBD1; V: TRBV9; DNA: TGTGCCAGCAGCGTAACGGGACAGGGGGGAGAGACCCAGTACTTC; CDR3: CASSVTGQGGETQYF
J: TRBJ1-1; size: .; D: .; V: TRBV5-1; DNA: TGCGCCAGCAGCTTCCGTGACGGAAACCCACTGAACACTGAAGCTTTCTTT; CDR3: CASSFRDGNPLNTEAFF
J: TRBJ2-2; size: .; D: .; V: TRBV30; DNA: TGTGCCTGGAGTCGCACCGGGGAGCTGTTTTTT; CDR3: CAWSRTGELFF
J: TRBJ1-6; size: few; D: .; V: TRBV15; DNA: TGTGCCACCAGCAAGGGCAGGGGTGGTTCACCCCTCCACTTT; CDR3: CATSKGRGGSPLHF
J: TRBJ2-3; size: .; D: TRBD2; V: TRBV28; DNA: TGTGCCAGCAGACCCACCGGACTAGCGGGGTCCTATACGCAGTATTTT; CDR3: CASRPTGLAGSYTQYF
J: TRBJ1-1; size: .; D: .; V: TRBV5-1; DNA: TGCGCCAGCAGCTTCCCCGACGGGAACACTGAAGCTTTCTTT; CDR3: CASSFPDGNTEAFF
J: TRBJ1-5; size: .; D: .; V: TRBV30; DNA: TGTGCCTGGACCGGACCCAGATCCGATCAGCCCCAGCATTTT; CDR3: CAWTGPRSDQPQHF
J: TRBJ1-2; size: few; D: TRBD1; V: TRBV6-6; DNA: TGTGCCAGCACCGCTAGCGAGGGGGCGGGGACCTTC; CDR3: CASTASEGAGTF
J: TRBJ2-5; size: .; D: TRBD1; V: TRBV30; DNA: TGTGCCTGGAGTAAACAGGGGGTCCGACAAGAGACCCAGTACTTC; CDR3: CAWSKQGVRQETQYF